The rows below give T cell receptor beta chains drawn from one sample of a study of T cells in localized non-small cell lung cancer. Assay: immunoSEQ multiplex PCR; the TCRdb copy retains only in-frame clones and omits some. Among approximately 22,000 clones listed, roughly 90% were seen once. Sequencing was performed on peripheral blood, taken before any cancer treatment. These receptor sequences come from a male donor aged 60 or over with stage I squamous cell lung carcinoma. Each CDR3 is given with its conserved first and last residue. The order of the fields is V gene, clone size, D gene, J gene, CDR3 DNA, CDR3 protein. D genes are given only for firm matches. Not every row has a clone size; where given, it reads once, few, many or a size class.

TRBV15	.	.	TRBJ1-6	TGTGCCACCAGCAGAGATGCGGACAATTCACCCCTCCACTTT	CATSRDADNSPLHF
TRBV2	.	.	TRBJ2-6	TGTGCCAGCAGTGAACAGGGAACTGGGGCCAACGTCCTGACTTTC	CASSEQGTGANVLTF
TRBV19	few	.	TRBJ1-1	TGTGCCAGCAAGGGACCGATGAACACTGAAGCTTTCTTT	CASKGPMNTEAFF
TRBV11-3	.	.	TRBJ2-5	TGTGCCAGCAGCTTATTAGGGCAAGAGACCCAGTACTTC	CASSLLGQETQYF
TRBV20-1	.	TRBD1	TRBJ2-7	TGCAGTGCTAGGACAGGGGGCGAGCAGTACTTC	CSARTGGEQYF
TRBV19	.	.	TRBJ2-5	TGTGCCAGTAGTATGGGGCCTAGCCAAGAGACCCAGTACTTC	CASSMGPSQETQYF
TRBV27	.	.	TRBJ1-4	TGTGCCAGCAGTTTCGCCGGGGCAACTAATGAAAAACTGTTTTTT	CASSFAGATNEKLFF
TRBV27	.	.	TRBJ1-1	TGTGCCAGCAGAGGGGGCACTGAAGCTTTCTTT	CASRGGTEAFF
TRBV30	.	.	TRBJ1-2	TGTGCCTGGGCAACCTTCCCCAACTATGGCTACACCTTC	CAWATFPNYGYTF
TRBV29-1	.	.	TRBJ1-1	TGCAGCGTTGAAAGGAACACTGAAGCTTTCTTT	CSVERNTEAFF
TRBV5-6	.	TRBD1	TRBJ1-1	TGTGCCAGCAGCCCAGGGGGCTGGGGCACTGAAGCTTTCTTT	CASSPGGWGTEAFF
TRBV4-1	.	.	TRBJ1-2	TGCGCCAGCAGCCAAGATATGGTTACGGGGTACACCTTC	CASSQDMVTGYTF
TRBV5-4	.	.	TRBJ1-6	TGTGCCAGCAGCTTCTCACAAACCAATTCACCCCTCCACTTT	CASSFSQTNSPLHF
TRBV9	.	.	TRBJ1-1	TGTGCCAGCAGCGGGGTCGGGCAGTTGAACACTGAAGCTTTCTTT	CASSGVGQLNTEAFF
TRBV5-4	.	.	TRBJ2-3	TGTGCCAGCAGCTTGGCCCTCGGGGGCCACACAGATACGCAGTATTTT	CASSLALGGHTDTQYF
TRBV6-5	once	TRBD1	TRBJ1-2	TGTGCCAGCAGAAGATCGGGACAGGGCTTCGGCTACACCTTC	CASRRSGQGFGYTF
TRBV7-8	.	TRBD1	TRBJ2-5	TGTGCCAGCAGCTCTCTCAGGGGGCTTAGAGAGACCCAGTACTTC	CASSSLRGLRETQYF
TRBV11-2	.	TRBD1	TRBJ1-1	TGTGCCAGCAGCCTCCCGACAGGGCCCGCTTTCTTT	CASSLPTGPAFF
TRBV30	once	TRBD1	TRBJ1-2	TGTGCCTGGATTTCCGGGACAGGGAATGGCTACACCTTC	CAWISGTGNGYTF
TRBV9	.	.	TRBJ2-3	TGTGCCAGCAGCGTTACAGGGTTTGGGACAGATACGCAGTATTTT	CASSVTGFGTDTQYF
TRBV19	.	.	TRBJ1-5	TGTGCCAGTAGCTCCTCCGGGGGGAGCAATCAGCCCCAGCATTTT	CASSSSGGSNQPQHF
TRBV9	.	.	TRBJ2-3	TGTGCCAGCAGCCCCACGACAGTTACAGATACGCAGTATTTT	CASSPTTVTDTQYF
TRBV12-5	.	.	TRBJ1-6	TGTGCTAGTGGTTTGACCGGGGAGTCACCCCTCCACTTT	CASGLTGESPLHF
TRBV7-8	few	.	TRBJ2-7	TGTGCCAGCAGCCCCGGTGGTCTCTACGAGCAGTACTTC	CASSPGGLYEQYF
TRBV6-5	.	.	TRBJ1-3	TGTGCCAGCAGCGACTCAGGGTTCTCTGGAAACACCATATATTTT	CASSDSGFSGNTIYF
TRBV15	.	TRBD1	TRBJ2-7	TGTGCCACCCGGGACAGGGAGTACGAGCAGTACTTC	CATRDREYEQYF
TRBV19	.	.	TRBJ1-3	TGTGCCAGTAGTCAACAGGGCCCTGGAAACACCATATATTTT	CASSQQGPGNTIYF
TRBV5-1	once	TRBD1	TRBJ2-1	TGCGCCAGCAGCTCGGGGACAGGTTGGGATGAGCAGTTCTTC	CASSSGTGWDEQFF
TRBV5-6	.	TRBD1	TRBJ2-1	TGTGCCGCGGCGGGACAGGGTTACAATGAGCAGTTCTTC	CAAAGQGYNEQFF
TRBV10-1	.	.	TRBJ1-5	TGCGCCAGCAAGGAGGGGTCCGGCAATCAGCCCCAGCATTTT	CASKEGSGNQPQHF
TRBV18	.	.	TRBJ1-4	TGTGCCAGCTCACCCAACAATGAAAAACTGTTTTTT	CASSPNNEKLFF
TRBV20-1	.	TRBD1	TRBJ2-7	TGCAGTGTTGGACAGGGGCGCGAGCAGTACTTC	CSVGQGREQYF
TRBV19	.	TRBD1	TRBJ1-5	TGTGCCAGTAGTTCGACAGGGGATAGCAATCAGCCCCAGCATTTT	CASSSTGDSNQPQHF
TRBV5-6	once	.	TRBJ1-2	TGTGCCAGCAGCTTGGACGGGGTTAACTATGGCTACACCTTC	CASSLDGVNYGYTF
TRBV28	.	TRBD1	TRBJ2-1	TGTGCCAGCAGGTCCGGGACAGGGGGCTACCATGAGCAGTTCTTC	CASRSGTGGYHEQFF
TRBV5-4	.	TRBD1	TRBJ1-1	TGTGCCAGCAGCTTGACAGGGGGCACTGAAGCTTTCTTT	CASSLTGGTEAFF
TRBV10-3	.	TRBD1	TRBJ2-5	TGTGCCACCGGACAGGGCGAAGAGACCCAGTACTTC	CATGQGEETQYF
TRBV2	.	.	TRBJ2-3	TGTGCCAGCAGCGGCCAAGGGGCAGATACGCAGTATTTT	CASSGQGADTQYF